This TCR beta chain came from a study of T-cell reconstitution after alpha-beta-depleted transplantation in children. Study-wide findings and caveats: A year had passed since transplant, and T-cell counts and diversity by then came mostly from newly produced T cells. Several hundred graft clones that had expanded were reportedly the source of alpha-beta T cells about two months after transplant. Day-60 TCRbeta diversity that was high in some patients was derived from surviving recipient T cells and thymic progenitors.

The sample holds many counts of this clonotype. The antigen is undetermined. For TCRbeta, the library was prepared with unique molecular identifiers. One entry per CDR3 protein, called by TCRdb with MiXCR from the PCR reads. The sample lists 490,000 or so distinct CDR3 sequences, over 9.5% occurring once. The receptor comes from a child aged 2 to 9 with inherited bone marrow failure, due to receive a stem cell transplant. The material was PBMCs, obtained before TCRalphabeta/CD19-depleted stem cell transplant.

CDR3 protein: CATSRDLEGLYNEQFF. The DNA of the CDR3 is TGTGCCACCAGCAGAGACCTGGAGGGGCTTTACAATGAGCAGTTCTTC. The chain employs TRBV15 and TRBJ2-1, with D perhaps matching TRBD2 (6 bases). V dropped 0 bases and J dropped 4 bases, with 13 bases sitting between them. This CDR3 has 16 residues. Germline values: CDR1 LNHNV, CDR2 YYDKDF (reference sequence).